Each of the 27 T cell receptor beta chains below was sequenced from the same sample in a study of OX40 agonist ivuxolimab in advanced cancers. Here immunoSEQ multiplex PCR was the method, and the copy in TCRdb shows in-frame clones only, minus some. The data contain about 93,000 clones, roughly 91% of them singletons. Sample: CD4+ or CD8+ T cells sorted from blood, taken in a trial of the OX40 agonist ivuxolimab. These receptors all come from an adult with an advanced solid tumor such as melanoma, head and neck, liver or kidney cancer.

This clone was counted only a few times. V gene TRBV11-2 combines with J gene TRBJ1-1; D remains ambiguous. Germline V gene lookup returns CDR1 SGHAT and CDR2 FQNNGV. Trimming pared 10 bases from V and 5 bases from J, leaving 17 bases between. This CDR3 region has 13 residues. The chain's CDR3 is CATRALESTEAFF. CDR3 sequence (DNA): TGTGCCACTAGAGCTTTGGAGTCAACTGAAGCTTTCTTT.

The V gene is TRBV30, the J gene TRBJ1-4, with D unclear. The V and J ends lost 0 bases and 7 bases respectively, with 9 bases between them. There are 13 residues in the CDR3. In germline, CDR1 is GTSNPN, CDR2 SVGIG (reference sequence). In DNA form, the CDR3 reads TGTGCCTGGAGTGTTGATATCCCTGAAAAACTGTTTTTT. It translates to CAWSVDIPEKLFF.

This clone showed up just once. For the CDR3, the DNA is TGTGCCAGCTCACCGAACAGGGACCGGAATGAAAAACTGTTTTTT. It specifies CASSPNRDRNEKLFF. This chain links TRBV18 with TRBJ1-4, with D possibly being TRBD1 (6 bases). Looked up from germline, CDR1 is KGHSH and CDR2 is LQKENI. V lost 3 bases, J lost 5 bases, and 13 bases lay in between. The CDR3 is 15 residues long.

The chain joins TRBV21-1 to TRBJ2-7. TRBV21-1 is a pseudogene locus. This CDR3 has 19 residues. CDR3 loop: CASSKVSRDDCGVIVWQYF. The DNA for the CDR3 is TGTGCCAGCAGCAAAGTCAGTAGGGATGACTGTGGAGTTATCGTGTGGCAGTACTTC.

The CDR3 loop is CASRPGTGGPYEQYF. In DNA, the CDR3 is TGTGCCAGCAGACCGGGGACAGGGGGGCCCTACGAGCAGTACTTC. J is TRBJ2-7 and V is TRBV6-5, with 11 bases fitting TRBD1. The germline gives CDR1 MNHEY, CDR2 SVGAGI. The CDR3 extends over 15 amino acids. Trimming took 6 bases from V and 2 from J; bases not matched to a gene: 6.

In this sample, this clone turned up a few times. The V call is TRBV6-1, the J call TRBJ2-1; D remains unclear. V was shortened by 4 bases and J by 10 bases, with 14 bases between the two germline ends. From germline, CDR1 is MNHNS and CDR2 SASEGT. This CDR3 spans 13 amino acids. For the CDR3, the DNA is TGTGCCAGCAGTGCATGGCGGTTTAGGGAGCAGTTCTTC. Its translation: CASSAWRFREQFF.

The chain couples TRBV11-2 to TRBJ2-1, with 7 positions matching TRBD2. CDR1 is SGHAT and CDR2 is FQNNGV in the germline V gene. Losses at the gene ends were 1 base for V and 5 bases for J; bases not matched to a gene: 5. This CDR3 has 15 amino acids. The CDR3 DNA follows: TGTGCCAGCAGCTTAGGACTAGCCGGTGACAATGAGCAGTTCTTC. Protein: CASSLGLAGDNEQFF. Filled out from reference TRBV11-2 and TRBJ2-1, the complete variable domain reads EAGVAQSPRYKIIEKRQSVAFWCNPISGHATLYWYQQILGQGPKLLIQFQNNGVVDDSQLPKDRFSAERLKGVDSTLKIQPAKLEDSAVYLCASSLGLAGDNEQFFGPGTRLTVL.

This chain uses TRBV5-6 with TRBJ2-3, with 13 bases matching TRBD2. CDR3 length: 15 amino acids. Germline V gene lookup returns CDR1 SGHDT and CDR2 YYEEEE. The V gene end was trimmed by 4 bases and the J gene end by 7 bases; junction bases not matched to a gene: 6. CDR3 region: CASSVLAGGHHTQYF. The CDR3, as DNA: TGTGCCAGCAGCGTACTAGCGGGAGGGCATCATACGCAGTATTTT.

V is TRBV5-1 and J is TRBJ2-7, with 8 bases matching TRBD1. The V segment lost 3 bases and the J segment 4 bases; nucleotides outside the gene matches: 12. Germline CDR1 and CDR2: SGHRS and YFSETQ. CDR3 length equals 16 residues. CDR3 in amino acids: CASSWDTGTGEYEQYF. CDR3 nucleotides: TGCGCCAGCAGCTGGGATACCGGGACAGGCGAGTACGAGCAGTACTTC.

The chain is built from TRBV29-1 and TRBJ2-5, with 7 bases fitting TRBD1. Germline CDR1 and CDR2: SQVTM and ANQGSEA. This CDR3 is 11 amino acids long. The V segment lost 2 bases and the J segment 7 bases; nucleotides outside the gene matches: 1. This chain's CDR3 is CSVERQGTQYF. CDR3 DNA sequence: TGCAGCGTTGAACGACAGGGGACCCAGTACTTC. The full variable domain, with the rest looked up from reference TRBV29-1 and TRBJ2-5, is SAVISQKPSRDICQRGTSLTIQCQVDSQVTMMFWYRQQPGQSLTLIATANQGSEATYESGFVIDKFPISRPNLTFSTLTVSNMSPEDSSIYLCSVERQGTQYFGPGTRLLVL.

This rearrangement joins TRBV30 to TRBJ2-3, with a tentative D call TRBD2 (6 bases). CDR3 length: 16 residues. V was shortened by 0 bases and J by 1 base, with 14 bases between the two germline ends. Germline CDR1 is GTSNPN and CDR2 is SVGIG (reference sequence). CDR3 amino acids: CAWSVLKGGGTDTQYF. In nucleotides, the CDR3 is TGTGCCTGGAGTGTACTTAAGGGAGGTGGCACAGATACGCAGTATTTT.

The chain joins TRBV4-1 to TRBJ1-2; TRBD1 matches at 10 bases. Germline V gene data show CDR1 as MGHRA and CDR2 as YSYEKL. This CDR3 has 17 amino acids. V was clipped by 1 base and J by 2 bases; unmatched bases: 7. Written as DNA, the CDR3 is TGCGCCAGCAGCCAAGGGACAGGGGGTCGGACCAACTATGGCTACACCTTC. This sequence encodes CASSQGTGGRTNYGYTF.

The chain recombines TRBV7-9 with TRBJ2-1; 10 bases agree with TRBD1. V lost 5 bases, J lost 6 bases, and 7 bases stayed unmatched. CDR1 and CDR2 from the germline V gene are SEHNR and FQNEAQ (reference sequence). The CDR3 length is 15 residues. The CDR3 DNA reads as TGTGCCAGCAGCCCCGGGACAGGGGCTTCCAATGAGCAGTTCTTC. As protein: CASSPGTGASNEQFF.

The V call is TRBV4-1, the J call TRBJ2-5; the match to TRBD2 covers 8 bases. Germline V CDR1 and CDR2: MGHRA, YSYEKL. Losses at the gene ends were 0 bases for V and 5 bases for J; bases not matched to a gene: 8. The CDR3 spans 16 residues. Here the CDR3 DNA reads TGCGCCAGCAGCCAAGATCGGCGGGGGGTCGGGGAGACCCAGTACTTC. Its protein product is CASSQDRRGVGETQYF.

This clone has a handful of counts. The chain employs TRBV19 and TRBJ1-1; D is unclear. The ends were cut back, 1 base at V and 0 bases at J, with 9 bases in the middle. Germline V gene sequence: CDR1 LNHDA, CDR2 SQIVND (reference sequence). The length of the CDR3 is 15 residues. The CDR3 region has the DNA TGTGCCAGTAGTATAGCCCGTTACCTGAACACTGAAGCTTTCTTT. Amino acids: CASSIARYLNTEAFF. Full variable domain (rest looked up from reference TRBV19 and TRBJ1-1): DGGITQSPKYLFRKEGQNVTLSCEQNLNHDAMYWYRQDPGQGLRLIYYSQIVNDFQKGDIAEGYSVSREKKESFPLTVTSAQKNPTAFYLCASSIARYLNTEAFFGQGTRLTVV.

The rearrangement joins TRBV7-2 to TRBJ2-7, with TRBD1 matching 10 bases. Germline assignment: CDR1 SGHTA and CDR2 FQGNSA. CDR3 length equals 13 residues. Unmatched junction bases numbered 4, after V lost 6 bases and J lost 5 bases. CDR3 loop: CASSGQGVDEQYF. Written as DNA, the CDR3 is TGTGCCAGCAGTGGACAGGGGGTGGACGAGCAGTACTTC. The full variable domain, with the rest looked up from reference TRBV7-2 and TRBJ2-7, is GAGVSQSPSNKVTEKGKDVELRCDPISGHTALYWYRQSLGQGLEFLIYFQGNSAPDKSGLPSDRFSAERTGGSVSTLTIQRTQQEDSAVYLCASSGQGVDEQYFGPGTRLTVT.

The V call is TRBV7-2, the J call TRBJ2-7, with D perhaps TRBD1 (6 bases). Germline V CDR1 and CDR2: SGHTA, FQGNSA. CDR3 length: 15 amino acids. Between the trimmed V and J ends, which lost 5 bases and 2 bases, there was a span of 16 bases. The CDR3 loop reads CASSRDRSRAYEQYF. As DNA, the CDR3 is TGTGCCAGCAGCCGAGACAGGTCCAGGGCCTACGAGCAGTACTTC.

The chain combines TRBV5-1 with TRBJ2-7; D possibly matches TRBD1 or TRBD2 (5 bases each). Trimming removed 3 bases at V and 3 bases at J, with 16 bases between. The CDR3 extends over 15 amino acids. Germline CDR1 SGHRS, CDR2 YFSETQ. The CDR3 DNA sequence: TGCGCCAGCAGCTCCGAGGGCAGGGTTTACTACGAGCAGTACTTC. Translation gives CASSSEGRVYYEQYF.

The chain uses TRBV6-1 and TRBJ1-2; D gene uncertain. The germline gives CDR1 MNHNS, CDR2 SASEGT. Trimming removed 2 bases at V and 3 bases at J, with 13 bases between. This CDR3 is built from 15 residues. The DNA of the CDR3 is TGTGCCAGCAGTGAAAGTCCGAGACACCACTATGGCTACACCTTC. Amino acids: CASSESPRHHYGYTF.

The chain uses TRBV12-5 and TRBJ1-2; TRBD1 is a possible D gene (5 bases). V shed 1 base and J shed 0 bases, with 18 bases lying between them. The length of the CDR3 is 18 residues. Germline CDR1 LGHNT, CDR2 FRNRAP. The CDR3 DNA reads as TGTGCTAGTGGTTTGGCCCACTTCCAAAGACAGACTAACTATGGCTACACCTTC. As protein: CASGLAHFQRQTNYGYTF.

This clone occurred once. The V gene is TRBV4-3, the J gene TRBJ2-7; tentative D call: TRBD1 (5 bases). CDR1 and CDR2 from the germline V gene are LGHNA and YSLEER. The CDR3 loop spans 13 amino acids. Trimming took off 3 bases at V and 4 bases at J, with 10 bases between the two ends. In DNA, the CDR3 is TGCGCCAGCAGCCAGAATCAGGGTTACGAGCAGTACTTC. Translating gives CASSQNQGYEQYF.

The chain carries TRBV7-3 and TRBJ2-2; 8 bases map to TRBD2. J gave up 8 bases and V 2 bases, and 4 bases lay outside the gene matches. The CDR3 runs 14 residues. Germline assignment: CDR1 SGHTA and CDR2 FQGTGA. Here the CDR3 DNA reads TGTGCCAGCAGCTTATCTAGCGGGTTAGGGGAGCTGTTTTTT. This sequence encodes CASSLSSGLGELFF.

The chain joins TRBV11-2 to TRBJ2-5; D is undetermined. Trimming shortened V by 5 bases and J by 0 bases, and 4 bases separated the two germline ends. The CDR3 is 12 residues long. Germline V gives CDR1 SGHAT, CDR2 FQNNGV. The CDR3 DNA sequence: TGTGCCAGCAGCCTAAACCAAGAGACCCAGTACTTC. This translates into CASSLNQETQYF.

The rearrangement uses TRBV18 and TRBJ2-2; 10 bases align to TRBD1. The CDR3 length is 16 residues. The trim removed 6 bases at V and 5 bases at J, leaving 9 bases unmatched. CDR1 is KGHSH, CDR2 LQKENI, per germline. CDR3 coding DNA: TGTGCCAGCTCGCCTACGGGACAGGGGCTTACCGGGGAGCTGTTTTTT. It translates to CASSPTGQGLTGELFF. The full variable domain, in which reference TRBV18 and TRBJ2-2 provide the parts outside the CDR3, is NAGVMQNPRHLVRRRGQEARLRCSPMKGHSHVYWYRQLPEEGLKFMVYLQKENIIDESGMPKERFSAEFPKEGPSILRIQQVVRGDSAAYFCASSPTGQGLTGELFFGEGSRLTVL.

The rearrangement joins TRBV5-1 to TRBJ2-7, with 8 bases aligning to TRBD1. Unmatched junction bases numbered 6, after V lost 4 bases and J lost 0 bases. Germline assignment: CDR1 SGHRS and CDR2 YFSETQ. This CDR3 is built from 15 residues. CDR3 sequence: CASSTGQGSSYEQYF. CDR3 nucleotides: TGCGCCAGCAGCACAGGACAGGGTAGCTCCTACGAGCAGTACTTC.

This clone was detected ten times or more. The chain combines TRBV28 with TRBJ2-7; TRBD2 matches at 14 bases. This CDR3 has 17 residues. CDR1 is MDHEN, CDR2 SYDVKM, per germline. After removal of 0 bases from V and 6 bases from J, the junction contained 7 bases not matched to a gene. The CDR3 DNA reads TGTGCCAGCAGTTTATGGGGGGGGACTAGCGGGAGTACCGAGCAGTACTTC. This codes for CASSLWGGTSGSTEQYF.

This clone was picked up one time. The V call is TRBV5-4, the J call TRBJ2-1; D is possibly TRBD2 (6 bases). The CDR3 totals 16 residues. CDR1 SGHNT and CDR2 YYREEE come from the germline V gene (reference sequence). V lost 0 bases and J lost 5, with 15 bases in between. The CDR3 spells CASSLDRILANNEQFF. DNA of the CDR3: TGTGCCAGCAGCTTGGATAGGATTCTAGCGAACAATGAGCAGTTCTTC.